The 14 T cell receptor beta chains below come from one sample, sequenced in a study of T-cell reconstitution after alpha-beta-depleted transplantation in children. Unique molecular identifiers were incorporated into the prepared TCRbeta library. TCRdb re-analysed the PCR reads in MiXCR, keeping a single row per CDR3 protein. Altogether hundreds of thousands of distinct CDR3 sequences are present, about a quarter being singletons, with the ten largest covering roughly 2.5%. The sample in question was PBMCs, obtained before TCRalphabeta/CD19-depleted stem cell transplant. The receptors come from a girl under 10 years old with Fanconi anemia, due to receive a stem cell transplant.

This clonotype was counted many times. The chain recombines TRBV20-1 with TRBJ2-7; D may be TRBD1 or TRBD2 (5 bases each). CDR1 is DFQATT, CDR2 SNEGSKA, per germline (reference sequence). V dropped 6 bases and J dropped 0 bases, with 18 bases sitting between them. The CDR3 loop spans 15 amino acids. For the CDR3, the DNA is TGCAGTGCATCGGGACCCCCTGTAAGCTCCTACGAGCAGTACTTC. It is translated as CSASGPPVSSYEQYF.

This clonotype was counted at least ten times. The rearrangement uses TRBV10-3 and TRBJ1-1; 7 bases are shared with TRBD1. The CDR3 loop spans 14 amino acids. Germline values: CDR1 ENHRY, CDR2 SYGVKD. Trimming cost V 3 bases and J 10 bases; bases outside gene matches: 11. CDR3 DNA sequence: TGTGCCATCAGTGATCCGGACAGGCCTTCTGGAGCTTTCTTT. Amino acids: CAISDPDRPSGAFF.

Ten or more counts support this clonotype. The chain is built from TRBV28 and TRBJ2-1; TRBD2 matches at 10 bases. CDR3 length: 14 amino acids. Germline values: CDR1 MDHEN, CDR2 SYDVKM. V lost 4 bases and J lost 4; bases outside the gene matches: 1. The CDR3 nucleotides read TGTGCCAGCAGTTGGACTAGCGGTTACAATGAGCAGTTCTTC. It encodes CASSWTSGYNEQFF. Based on the CDR3 plus reference TRBV28 and TRBJ2-1, the full variable domain is DVKVTQSSRYLVKRTGEKVFLECVQDMDHENMFWYRQDPGLGLRLIYFSYDVKMKEKGDIPEGYSVSREKKERFSLILESASTNQTSMYLCASSWTSGYNEQFFGPGTRLTVL.

This clonotype was recorded at least ten times. The V call is TRBV20-1, the J call TRBJ2-7; 11 bases are a match to TRBD2. The CDR3 has 16 residues. Unmatched junction bases numbered 17, after V lost 6 bases and J lost 7 bases. The germline gives CDR1 DFQATT, CDR2 SNEGSKA (reference sequence). CDR3 protein: CSARLPGLAVLWEQYF. DNA for the CDR3: TGCAGTGCGAGATTACCGGGACTAGCGGTTCTGTGGGAGCAGTACTTC.

Note on this clonotype: The germline gene is not matched at one end of the junction; a read error may be the cause. The genes are TRBV18 and TRBJ2-1; D is ambiguous. The germline CDR1 and CDR2 sequences are KGHSH and LQKENI. CDR3 length: 16 amino acids. For the CDR3, the DNA is TGTGCCAGCTCACCCAAGATACAGAGCTCCTACTATGAGCAGTTCTTC. Translation gives CASSPKIQSSYYEQFF. The full variable domain, rest sourced from reference TRBV18 and TRBJ2-1, is NAGVMQNPRHLVRRRGQEARLRCSPMKGHSHVYWYRQLPEEGLKFMVYLQKENIIDESGMPKERFSAEFPKEGPSILRIQQVVRGDSAAYFCASSPKIQSSYYEQFFGPGTRLTVL.

The chain couples TRBV7-9 to TRBJ1-1, with D possibly matching TRBD1 (6 bases). The V end lost 3 bases, the J end lost 1 base, and 9 bases lay between the germline ends. In germline, CDR1 is SEHNR, CDR2 FQNEAQ (reference sequence). The CDR3 consists of 14 residues. The CDR3 nucleotides are TGTGCCAGCAGCTTCACAGGGAGGAACACTGAAGCTTTCTTT. Translated, it gives CASSFTGRNTEAFF.

The CDR3 DNA is TGTGCCAGCAGTTTCGTAGCTCTCGAACGAAAGGGCGAGCAGTACTTC. Its translation: CASSFVALERKGEQYF. The chain combines TRBV27 with TRBJ2-7; D unresolved. Deletions cut 3 bases from V and 6 bases from J, with 21 bases between. CDR1 is MNHEY and CDR2 is SMNVEV in the germline V gene (reference sequence). There are 16 residues in the CDR3.

V usage is TRBV29-1 and J usage is TRBJ2-1; 11 nucleotides align to TRBD2. Germline V gene sequence: CDR1 SQVTM, CDR2 ANQGSEA. V trimming: 6 bases; J trimming: 13 bases; junction bases outside the gene matches: 14. The CDR3 has 14 residues. The CDR3 sequence: CSVWPLNSGRAQFF. CDR3 in DNA: TGCAGCGTCTGGCCCCTTAATAGCGGGAGGGCCCAGTTCTTC.

The V gene is TRBV29-1, the J gene TRBJ1-1, with D uncertain. Germline V gene lookup returns CDR1 SQVTM and CDR2 ANQGSEA. Trimming pared 1 base from V and 1 base from J, leaving 10 bases between. This CDR3 spans 14 amino acids. The CDR3 reads CSVEAGGRNTEAFF. CDR3 bases: TGCAGCGTTGAAGCTGGCGGGAGGAACACTGAAGCTTTCTTT.

This clonotype came up a few times. This chain joins TRBV7-2 and TRBJ2-7; weak D call: TRBD1 (6 bases). Germline V lookup: CDR1 SGHTA, CDR2 FQGNSA. This CDR3 is 16 amino acids long. V was shortened by 4 bases and J by 7 bases, with 23 bases between the two germline ends. As DNA, the CDR3 is TGTGCCAGCAGCTCCCTAGCCGGGACAAATAAGGTAGAGCAGTACTTC. This translates into CASSSLAGTNKVEQYF.

V is TRBV6-1 and J is TRBJ2-2; 15 nucleotides match TRBD2. Germline trimming cut 6 bases from V and 1 base from J; bases unmatched to any gene: 3. The CDR3 has 17 amino acids. The germline CDR1 and CDR2 sequences are MNHNS and SASEGT. CDR3 nucleotides: TGTGCCAGCAGACGGGGACTAGCGGGAGGGAACACCGGGGAGCTGTTTTTT. Translated, it gives CASRRGLAGGNTGELFF.

This clonotype showed up just a few times. The rearrangement joins TRBV12-3 or TRBV12-4 to TRBJ2-2, with 11 bases aligning to TRBD2. V lost 6 bases and J lost 2; bases outside the gene matches: 11. The CDR3 length is 18 residues. Here the CDR3 reads CASSRIPGLAANTGELFF. CDR3 DNA: TGTGCCAGCAGCCGAATACCGGGACTAGCGGCTAACACCGGGGAGCTGTTTTTT.

This clonotype was seen a single time. The rearrangement links TRBV5-1 to TRBJ2-1; TRBD2 matches at 11 bases. Unmatched junction bases numbered 3, after V lost 2 bases and J lost 5 bases. CDR1 SGHRS and CDR2 YFSETQ come from the germline V gene. The CDR3 is 15 residues long. The DNA for the CDR3 is TGCGCCAGCAGCTTATTAGCGGGAGGGGACAATGAGCAGTTCTTC. Amino acid sequence: CASSLLAGGDNEQFF. Full variable domain (rest looked up from reference TRBV5-1 and TRBJ2-1): KAGVTQTPRYLIKTRGQQVTLSCSPISGHRSVSWYQQTPGQGLQFLFEYFSETQRNKGNFPGRFSGRQFSNSRSEMNVSTLELGDSALYLCASSLLAGGDNEQFFGPGTRLTVL.

At least ten counts were recorded for this clonotype. The genes are TRBV29-1 and TRBJ2-5; D is unresolved. The CDR3 has 12 amino acids. V shed 7 bases and J shed 3 bases, with 12 bases lying between them. The germline V gene has CDR1 SQVTM and CDR2 ANQGSEA. The CDR3 sequence: CSALQDKETQYF. For the CDR3, the DNA is TGCAGCGCACTACAAGACAAAGAGACCCAGTACTTC.